The clone carrying this T cell receptor (beta chain) was counted a single time. The target antigen is unknown. The same CDR3 can be traced to other DNA sequences in this sample. In the authors' workflow: Filtering was not the same, since immunoSEQ gave junction-only sequences without quality scores. Clones were read by immunoSEQ multiplex PCR, and TCRdb kept only the in-frame ones, dropping some. For V, J and clone size, that table is used; D and trimming come from the DNA. The sample lists some 2.4 million clones, approximately 93% occurring once. The data were obtained in a study of shared clonotypes between healthy human individuals. Regarding the study as a whole: The donor pool, a small one, limited the genetic and exposure-history diversity represented.

Trimming removed 0 bases from V and 0 bases from J, with 6 bases in between. This CDR3 region has 14 residues. Germline V gene data show CDR1 as MNHEY and CDR2 as SVGAGI. Sequenced material: naive CD4+ T cells from PBMCs. Noted subset: CD45RA+ positively selected. This sequence originates from a young man in good health. Some clones in this sample may be carry-over from other donors' samples. J is TRBJ2-7 and V is TRBV6-5; D may correspond to TRBD1 or TRBD2 (5 bases each). CDR3 amino acids: CASSYSRGSYEQYF. In DNA form, the CDR3 reads TGTGCCAGCAGTTACTCGAGGGGCTCCTACGAGCAGTACTTC.